These 32 T cell receptor beta chains originate from one sample sequenced in a study of cytomegalovirus exposure and HLA in healthy donors. The PCR ran on 60 Vbeta and 13 Jbeta primers. Data came from immunoSEQ multiplex PCR; TCRdb stores just in-frame clones and leaves some out. The sample consists of about 100,000 clones, roughly two thirds of them appearing once. The material sequenced was PBMCs. All receptors derive from a man aged 40-49 years in good health and CMV-seronegative.

CDR3 residues: CASSLAASEKLFF. The CDR3 DNA reads TGTGCCAGCAGTCTAGCTGCTTCTGAAAAACTGTTTTTT. The V and J genes are TRBV6-5 and TRBJ1-4; the D is unclear. Trimming cost V 5 bases and J 7 bases, with 11 bases left between them. Germline CDR1 MNHEY, CDR2 SVGAGI. CDR3 length: 13 residues.

The chain links TRBV9 to TRBJ2-7; D perhaps matches TRBD1 (5 bases). V was pared by 0 bases and J by 3 bases, with 13 bases between. Looked up from germline, CDR1 is SGDLS and CDR2 is YYNGEE. This CDR3 has 15 residues. The CDR3: CASSVGAGLIYEQYF. Written as DNA, the CDR3 is TGTGCCAGCAGCGTAGGGGCAGGGCTGATCTACGAGCAGTACTTC.

The J gene is TRBJ2-7, the V gene TRBV25-1; 9 bases are shared with TRBD1. Germline V gene data show CDR1 as MGHDK and CDR2 as SYGVNS. V gave up 1 base and J gave up 5 bases; unmatched junction bases: 6. The CDR3 runs 15 residues. The CDR3 bases are TGTGCCAGCAGTGAATCCGGGACAGGGAGGGACGAGCAGTACTTC. Translated, it gives CASSESGTGRDEQYF.

J is TRBJ1-1 and V is TRBV28; tentative D call: TRBD1 (5 bases). Germline assignment: CDR1 MDHEN and CDR2 SYDVKM. The CDR3 sequence is 17 residues long. V was shortened by 1 base and J by 0 bases, with 15 bases between the two germline ends. Here the CDR3 reads CASSLYPFRGMNTEAFF. The CDR3 DNA reads TGTGCCAGCAGTTTATACCCTTTTAGGGGTATGAACACTGAAGCTTTCTTT.

The V call is TRBV5-1, the J call TRBJ1-4; a weak D match, TRBD1 (5 bases). V shed 4 bases and J shed 5 bases, with 15 bases lying between them. CDR3 length: 15 residues. Germline CDR1 SGHRS, CDR2 YFSETQ. Here the CDR3 reads CASSIDSLPNEKLFF. DNA for the CDR3: TGCGCCAGCAGCATCGACAGTCTTCCGAATGAAAAACTGTTTTTT.

This clone is a singleton in its sample. The V gene is TRBV28, the J gene TRBJ1-5; TRBD1 aligns across 7 bases. The CDR3 is 14 amino acids. CDR1 and CDR2 from the germline V gene are MDHEN and SYDVKM. V lost 4 bases, J lost 7 bases, and 7 bases stayed unmatched. CDR3 loop: CASSSVGGRQPQHF. The CDR3 nucleotides are TGTGCCAGCAGTTCTGTAGGGGGCCGGCAGCCCCAGCATTTT.

The chain is built from TRBV15 and TRBJ2-7; no clear D. This CDR3 has 14 amino acids. CDR1 is LNHNV and CDR2 is YYDKDF in the germline V gene (reference sequence). V gave up 2 bases and J gave up 5 bases, with 13 bases separating them. CDR3 loop: CATSRTLITHEQYF. The CDR3 bases are TGTGCCACCAGCAGAACTTTAATAACGCACGAGCAGTACTTC.

V gene TRBV18 combines with J gene TRBJ1-2; perhaps TRBD1 as D (6 bases). V was pared by 5 bases and J by 2 bases, with 9 bases between. The CDR3 has 13 residues. Germline V gives CDR1 KGHSH, CDR2 LQKENI. The CDR3 DNA reads as TGTGCCAGCTCATTTCAGGGGAACTATGGCTACACCTTC. Translated: CASSFQGNYGYTF.

This sequence joins TRBV7-8 and TRBJ1-5; D is unresolved. Trimming stripped 4 bases from V and 6 bases from J, with 22 bases between. CDR3 length equals 17 residues. The germline V gene has CDR1 SGHVS and CDR2 FQNEAQ. The CDR3 spells CASSYYTDSTAGQPQHF. In DNA, the CDR3 is TGTGCCAGCAGCTACTATACCGATTCCACCGCGGGTCAGCCCCAGCATTTT.

CDR3 bases: TGTGCCAGCAGTGAATATGACCTCCGGGGTCAGCCCCAGCATTTT. The encoded protein is CASSEYDLRGQPQHF. The rearrangement links TRBV2 to TRBJ1-5; D is ambiguous. Trimming left V 2 bases short and J 6 bases short, with 14 bases between. The CDR3 has 15 residues. Per germline, CDR1 SNHLY and CDR2 FYNNEI.

As for this clone: Other nucleotide sequences in the sample specify the same CDR3. The chain links TRBV7-2 to TRBJ1-2, with 9 nucleotides matching TRBD1. This CDR3 has 13 residues. The germline V gene has CDR1 SGHTA and CDR2 FQGNSA. J lost 8 bases, V lost 3 bases, and 4 bases had no gene match. The CDR3 protein is CASSLTGGEGYTF. In nucleotides, the CDR3 is TGTGCCAGCAGCTTGACAGGGGGGGAGGGCTACACCTTC.

V and J are TRBV5-6 and TRBJ2-7; possibly TRBD1 for D (5 bases). The CDR3 has 17 amino acids. Germline CDR1 is SGHDT and CDR2 is YYEEEE. The V gene lost 0 bases and the J gene lost 6 bases, with 22 bases spanning the gap. The CDR3 sequence is CASSLAVFQGWSSEQYF. CDR3 coding DNA: TGTGCCAGCAGCTTGGCTGTTTTTCAGGGCTGGTCTAGCGAGCAGTACTTC. The full variable domain, completed using reference TRBV5-6 and TRBJ2-7, is DAGVTQSPTHLIKTRGQQVTLRCSPKSGHDTVSWYQQALGQGPQFIFQYYEEEERQRGNFPDRFSGHQFPNYSSELNVNALLLGDSALYLCASSLAVFQGWSSEQYFGPGTRLTVT.

The chain is built from TRBV29-1 and TRBJ1-1, with TRBD1 as a possible D gene (5 bases). Germline values: CDR1 SQVTM, CDR2 ANQGSEA. The CDR3 consists of 11 residues. V lost 6 bases and J 1 base, leaving 6 bases between the germline ends. As DNA, the CDR3 is TGCAGCGTCCAGGGGAACACTGAAGCTTTCTTT. Its protein product is CSVQGNTEAFF.

The V gene is TRBV30, the J gene TRBJ1-5; D is possibly TRBD1 (6 bases). This CDR3 contains 12 residues. Germline V gene lookup returns CDR1 GTSNPN and CDR2 SVGIG (reference sequence). The V gene lost 2 bases and the J gene lost 7 bases, with 9 bases spanning the gap. CDR3 protein: CAWSSGTQPQHF. The CDR3 region has the DNA TGTGCCTGGAGTTCGGGGACACAGCCCCAGCATTTT.

The chain joins TRBV4-1 to TRBJ2-3, with a weak D call TRBD2 (7 bases). The germline gives CDR1 MGHRA, CDR2 YSYEKL. V was clipped by 8 bases and J by 2 bases, with 20 bases between them. This CDR3 comprises 16 residues. The CDR3 sequence: CASQLGWGGLTDTQYF. The DNA of the CDR3 is TGCGCCAGCCAACTAGGGTGGGGGGGCCTCACAGATACGCAGTATTTT.

The rearrangement uses TRBV29-1 and TRBJ1-2, with TRBD1 matching 7 bases. The ends lost 6 bases at V and 4 bases at J; junction bases unmatched: 5. The germline V gene has CDR1 SQVTM and CDR2 ANQGSEA. The CDR3 sequence is 12 residues long. CDR3: CSVGGQSYGYTF. The CDR3 nucleotides are TGCAGCGTCGGGGGACAGTCCTATGGCTACACCTTC.

The chain has TRBV30 and TRBJ1-5; 7 bases match TRBD1. J lost 7 bases, V lost 2 bases, and 5 bases had no gene match. Germline loops: CDR1 GTSNPN, CDR2 SVGIG (reference sequence). This CDR3 is built from 13 residues. The CDR3 DNA follows: TGTGCCTGGAGTAATGACAGGGCACAGCCCCAGCATTTT. Translation: CAWSNDRAQPQHF.

This clone has a single count. The chain employs TRBV7-9 and TRBJ2-7; TRBD1 is a possible D gene (5 bases). The V end lost 5 bases, the J end lost 3 bases, and 26 bases lay between the germline ends. The CDR3 is 18 residues long. Germline CDR1 reads SEHNR; CDR2 reads FQNEAQ (reference sequence). Written as DNA, the CDR3 is TGTGCCAGCAGCCGAATAACCCCCATCAGAGACAGAGACTACGAGCAGTACTTC. It is translated as CASSRITPIRDRDYEQYF.

The rearrangement links TRBV6-1 to TRBJ2-7, with a tentative D call TRBD2 (6 bases). V lost 4 bases to trimming and J lost 2 bases, with 18 bases between them. Germline CDR1 MNHNS, CDR2 SASEGT. This CDR3 comprises 16 residues. This CDR3 is CASSGGDALGAYEQYF. The CDR3, as DNA: TGTGCCAGCAGTGGGGGGGATGCCCTCGGTGCCTACGAGCAGTACTTC.

The gene calls are TRBV7-9 and TRBJ1-2; 7 bases match TRBD1. Per germline, CDR1 SEHNR and CDR2 FQNEAQ (reference sequence). The trim removed 5 bases at V and 4 bases at J, leaving 10 bases unmatched. CDR3 size: 15 residues. DNA of the CDR3: TGTGCCAGCAGCGCCGGGACAGATTTAACCTATGGCTACACCTTC. Residues: CASSAGTDLTYGYTF.

The chain is built from TRBV6-5 and TRBJ2-7; 8 nucleotides line up with TRBD1. With V trimmed by 5 bases and J by 5 bases, 8 bases remained unmatched. CDR3 length equals 14 residues. Germline V gene data show CDR1 as MNHEY and CDR2 as SVGAGI. This CDR3 reads CASSRQGALDEQYF. The CDR3 coding sequence is TGTGCCAGCAGTCGTCAGGGGGCGTTGGACGAGCAGTACTTC.

V is TRBV28 and J is TRBJ1-1, with D possibly matching TRBD1 (6 bases). This CDR3 is built from 16 residues. Germline CDR1 and CDR2: MDHEN and SYDVKM. The V end was cut by 3 bases, the J end by 0 bases, with 14 bases between. CDR3: CASSFQGYGMNTEAFF. CDR3 DNA: TGTGCCAGCAGTTTTCAGGGGTACGGAATGAACACTGAAGCTTTCTTT. The whole variable domain, filled in from reference TRBV28 and TRBJ1-1, reads DVKVTQSSRYLVKRTGEKVFLECVQDMDHENMFWYRQDPGLGLRLIYFSYDVKMKEKGDIPEGYSVSREKKERFSLILESASTNQTSMYLCASSFQGYGMNTEAFFGQGTRLTVV.

The chain has TRBV2 and TRBJ2-1, with TRBD1 identical over 7 bases. Losses at the gene ends were 5 bases for V and 4 bases for J; bases not matched to a gene: 5. The CDR3 has 14 amino acids. Germline lookup yields CDR1 SNHLY and CDR2 FYNNEI. CDR3 region: CASSRDSGYNEQFF. The CDR3 DNA is TGTGCCAGCAGTCGGGACAGCGGTTACAATGAGCAGTTCTTC.

The count of this clone is one. The J gene is TRBJ1-1, the V gene TRBV7-2; no firm D call. The germline gives CDR1 SGHTA, CDR2 FQGNSA. Trimming pared 1 base from V and 2 bases from J, leaving 8 bases between. This CDR3 has 14 amino acids. The CDR3 DNA reads as TGTGCCAGCAGCTTAGGTCCGAGAAACACTGAAGCTTTCTTT. Protein product: CASSLGPRNTEAFF.

V is TRBV2 and J is TRBJ2-7, with D maybe TRBD1 (6 bases). Germline loops: CDR1 SNHLY, CDR2 FYNNEI. Trimming took off 4 bases at V and 7 bases at J, with 14 bases between the two ends. This CDR3 comprises 13 residues. The CDR3 region has the DNA TGTGCCAGCAGTGGCGACCGAGGGGGAGAGCAGTACTTC. Translated, it gives CASSGDRGGEQYF.

This clone was observed once. The J gene is TRBJ2-2, the V gene TRBV10-3; a possible D gene is TRBD2 (6 bases). Between the trimmed V and J ends, which lost 3 bases and 7 bases, there was a span of 21 bases. The CDR3 runs 17 residues. Per germline, CDR1 ENHRY and CDR2 SYGVKD. This CDR3 is CAISDHRRGKGVGELFF. In DNA, the CDR3 is TGTGCCATCAGTGACCACAGACGGGGGAAAGGGGTCGGGGAGCTGTTTTTT.

In this sample, this clone turned up a few times. The chain couples TRBV7-2 to TRBJ2-1; D possibly corresponds to TRBD1 (5 bases). Trimming took off 1 base at V and 3 bases at J, with 10 bases between the two ends. CDR3 length equals 15 residues. Per germline, CDR1 SGHTA and CDR2 FQGNSA. The CDR3 nucleotides are TGTGCCAGCAGCTTAGGTCAGGGTGGCTACAATGAGCAGTTCTTC. Translating it yields CASSLGQGGYNEQFF.

This rearrangement joins TRBV2 to TRBJ1-5; TRBD1 aligns across 8 bases. CDR3 size: 16 residues. V lost 6 bases and J lost 0; bases outside the gene matches: 7. Germline CDR1 reads SNHLY; CDR2 reads FYNNEI. The CDR3 loop reads CASRARGPHSNQPQHF. In DNA form, the CDR3 reads TGTGCCAGCAGGGCCAGGGGGCCTCATAGCAATCAGCCCCAGCATTTT. The complete variable domain, with remaining parts taken from reference TRBV2 and TRBJ1-5, reads EPEVTQTPSHQVTQMGQEVILRCVPISNHLYFYWYRQILGQKVEFLVSFYNNEISEKSEIFDDQFSVERPDGSNFTLKIRSTKLEDSAMYFCASRARGPHSNQPQHFGDGTRLSIL.

The gene calls are TRBV7-8 and TRBJ2-3; TRBD1 matches 7 bases. This CDR3 comprises 19 residues. The germline gives CDR1 SGHVS, CDR2 FQNEAQ. V gave up 3 bases and J gave up 2 bases; unmatched junction bases: 17. CDR3 sequence: CASSFYIAGTAIATDTQYF. CDR3 nucleotides: TGTGCCAGCAGCTTCTACATTGCCGGGACAGCGATAGCCACAGATACGCAGTATTTT.

This clone showed up just a few times. V usage is TRBV7-2 and J usage is TRBJ1-2; D is perhaps TRBD1 (6 bases). Germline CDR1 reads SGHTA; CDR2 reads FQGNSA. This CDR3 spans 14 amino acids. V was trimmed by 1 base and J by 2 bases, leaving 8 bases between them. The CDR3 is CASSLDRANYGYTF. CDR3 DNA: TGTGCCAGCAGCTTAGACAGGGCGAACTATGGCTACACCTTC.

This chain joins TRBV19 and TRBJ2-7, with TRBD1 matching over 9 bases. The CDR3 is made up of 18 amino acids. The germline V gene has CDR1 LNHDA and CDR2 SQIVND (reference sequence). With 7 bases clipped from V and 5 bases from J, the junction kept 21 bases outside the gene matches. The chain's CDR3 is CASIHRGTGTHGGHEQYF. The CDR3 nucleotides read TGTGCCAGTATCCACCGGGGGACAGGGACACATGGGGGCCACGAGCAGTACTTC.

This chain links TRBV29-1 with TRBJ1-6; D is perhaps TRBD1 (6 bases). CDR1 is SQVTM and CDR2 is ANQGSEA in the germline V gene. V dropped 4 bases and J dropped 8 bases, with 6 bases sitting between them. This CDR3 has 11 residues. The CDR3: CSVGTDSPLHF. For the CDR3, the DNA is TGCAGCGTTGGGACAGATTCACCCCTCCACTTT.